This T cell receptor (beta chain) was sequenced for a study of cytomegalovirus exposure and HLA in healthy donors (dated by TCRdb to about 2017). Background for the entire study: The roughly 700 repertoires of the first cohort and the roughly 120 validation repertoires were produced on the same platform, according to a later analysis. The study aimed to test whether cataloging public T cell receptors could reveal signatures of past pathogen exposure. A separate validation cohort of roughly 130 different subjects was used in addition to the roughly 640-subject first cohort. High-throughput TCR immunosequencing, statistical association of individual TCRs with disease status, and machine learning were combined to predict cytomegalovirus infection status.

Donors formed part of the validation cohort, which comprised fewer than 150 subjects and was distinct from the first cohort of roughly 600 subjects. The junction carries 9 bases between V and J, which are trimmed by 1 base and 3 bases respectively. Counted from cysteine to phenylalanine, this CDR3 has 14 amino acids. Only the CDR3 part of the read is kept: 42 bases, read in frame from the first base. CDR1 and CDR2 were assigned from the germline V gene as MGHDK and SYGVNS. Receptor libraries were prepared by the immunoSEQ multiplex PCR assay. The source study handled its data this way. A statistical classification framework was built for diagnosing cytomegalovirus status from the catalog of TCR beta chain sequences. This immuneACCESS table, as held by TCRdb, lists in-frame sequences with V and J called but not all clones. Of the missing ones, under half trace to an unresolved V gene in checked studies; the others have no known cause. V and J calls and clone size are those listed in that table; D and trimming were worked out from the DNA. The sample has tens of thousands of clones on record, 84% of them singletons. The ten most abundant clones make up 12% of the sample.

Study-wide conclusions, independent of this receptor: In the study, around 150 TCR beta chains were listed as associated with cytomegalovirus. The authors suggested that the approach could potentially be extended to other disease states and immunological phenotypes. In vitro tests confirmed that a few of the cytomegalovirus-associated TCR beta chains recognize cytomegalovirus antigens. Across donors, most TCR sequences were observed very rarely, whereas some public TCRs were present in many individuals. The validation cohort had no HLA typing available for a later analysis, so co-occurrence within that cohort was assessed over all 130 or so repertoires. The classifier was reported to diagnose cytomegalovirus status with high specificity and sensitivity in both the original and validation cohorts. A later analysis found that TCRs clustered in the first cohort also tended to co-occur in the 120 validation repertoires, with approximately 94% of cluster scores above 0.

For this clone: Its antigen specificity is not known. No clone much larger than this one lies a single base away; base qualities are absent.

This sequence was found in a woman between 18 and 29 years old in good health and CMV-seropositive. This chain is built from TRBV25-1 and TRBJ2-5, with a tentative D gene TRBD2 over 6 matching bases. Sequencing input: PBMCs. The nucleotide sequence is TGTGCCAGCAGTGAATTGGTAGCGGAAGAGACCCAGTACTTC. Its protein product is CASSELVAEETQYF.